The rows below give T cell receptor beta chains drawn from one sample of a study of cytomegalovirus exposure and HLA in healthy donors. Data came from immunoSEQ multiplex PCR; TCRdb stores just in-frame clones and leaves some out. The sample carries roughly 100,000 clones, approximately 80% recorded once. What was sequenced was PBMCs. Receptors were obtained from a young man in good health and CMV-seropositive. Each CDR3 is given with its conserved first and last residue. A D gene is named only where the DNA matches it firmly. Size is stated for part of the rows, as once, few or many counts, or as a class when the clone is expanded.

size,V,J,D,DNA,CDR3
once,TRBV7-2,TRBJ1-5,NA,TGTGCCAGCAGCTTAAAGGGAGATCAGCCCCAGCATTTT,CASSLKGDQPQHF
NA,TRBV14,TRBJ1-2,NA,TGTGCCAGCAGCCAAGATCTGGAGGCCTATGGCTACACCTTC,CASSQDLEAYGYTF
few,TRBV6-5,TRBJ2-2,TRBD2,TGTGCCAGCAGTTACCCCGGGGGGGCGAACACCGGGGAGCTGTTTTTT,CASSYPGGANTGELFF
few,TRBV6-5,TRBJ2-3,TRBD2,TGTGCCAGCAGCCTGACTAGCAACACAGATACGCAGTATTTT,CASSLTSNTDTQYF
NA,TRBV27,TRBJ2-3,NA,TGTGCCAGCAGCCCCGTTTCAGATACGCAGTATTTT,CASSPVSDTQYF
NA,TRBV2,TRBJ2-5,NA,TGTGCCAGCAGTGCAAAGACCCAGTACTTC,CASSAKTQYF
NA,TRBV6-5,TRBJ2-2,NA,TGTGCCAGCAGATTGGTCTTAGACACCGGGGAGCTGTTTTTT,CASRLVLDTGELFF
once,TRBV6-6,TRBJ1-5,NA,TGTGCCAGCAGTTACGACAGAAATCAGCCCCAGCATTTT,CASSYDRNQPQHF
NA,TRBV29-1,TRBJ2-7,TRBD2,TGCAGCGTGGCCCTGCGGGGGGCTGGCGAGCAGTACTTC,CSVALRGAGEQYF
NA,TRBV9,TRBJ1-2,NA,TGTGCCAGCAGCGTAGAAGGAGGCAGCCGGCGGGGCTACACCTTC,CASSVEGGSRRGYTF
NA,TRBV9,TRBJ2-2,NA,TGTGCCAGCAGCGTAGCTACCGGGGAGCTGTTTTTT,CASSVATGELFF
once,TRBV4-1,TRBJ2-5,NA,TGCGCCAGCAGCCTACAGGGTCTCCAAGAGACCCAGTACTTC,CASSLQGLQETQYF
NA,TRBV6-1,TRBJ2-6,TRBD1,TGTGCCAGCGGGACAGGGGGCTCTGGGGCCAACGTCCTGACTTTC,CASGTGGSGANVLTF
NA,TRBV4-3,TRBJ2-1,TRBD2,TGCGCCAGCAGCCAAGATGTCGTCCTAGCGGGGTTCTACAATGAGCAGTTCTTC,CASSQDVVLAGFYNEQFF
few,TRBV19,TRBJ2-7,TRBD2,TGTGCCAGTAGCCCCCGGGGGGACCGAAGCTCCTACGAGCAGTACTTC,CASSPRGDRSSYEQYF